The 6 T cell receptor beta chains listed next were all sequenced from one sample in a study of somatic mutations in cytotoxic T cells in rheumatoid arthritis. Generated by immunoSEQ multiplex PCR, the TCRdb table keeps only in-frame clones and is missing some. The sample holds 15,000 to 25,000 clones, about four fifths seen once. The sample comprised CD8+ T cells sorted from blood. These receptors were obtained from a woman aged 45-60 years in good health.

V usage is TRBV19 and J usage is TRBJ2-7; D possibly corresponds to TRBD1 (5 bases). V lost 6 bases to trimming and J lost 4 bases, with 22 bases between them. The germline V gene encodes CDR1 LNHDA and CDR2 SQIVND (reference sequence). The CDR3 totals 16 residues. Here the CDR3 reads CASSEALWSGRYEQYF. The CDR3 DNA reads TGTGCCAGTAGCGAGGCGCTTTGGTCAGGGCGGTACGAGCAGTACTTC.

The chain links TRBV30 to TRBJ2-3; no definite D call. Trimming removed 1 base from V and 2 bases from J, with 7 bases in between. The CDR3 covers 13 residues. From germline, CDR1 is GTSNPN and CDR2 SVGIG (reference sequence). The CDR3 spells CAWSADITDTQYF. The DNA for the CDR3 is TGTGCCTGGAGTGCGGATATCACAGATACGCAGTATTTT.

V gene TRBV4-1 combines with J gene TRBJ2-7; D is unresolved. Trimming cost V 3 bases and J 2 bases, with 11 bases left between them. CDR1 MGHRA and CDR2 YSYEKL come from the germline V gene. The CDR3 covers 14 residues. CDR3 region: CASSQTSATYEQYF. The CDR3 coding sequence is TGCGCCAGCAGCCAGACGTCAGCCACCTACGAGCAGTACTTC.

The V call is TRBV19, the J call TRBJ2-7; 10 nucleotides line up with TRBD1. Looked up from germline, CDR1 is LNHDA and CDR2 is SQIVND (reference sequence). The CDR3 extends over 15 amino acids. V lost 3 bases to trimming and J lost 4 bases; unmatched junction nucleotides: 6. CDR3 sequence reads: CASSIVGTGEYEQYF. DNA for the CDR3: TGTGCCAGTAGTATCGTCGGGACAGGGGAGTACGAGCAGTACTTC.

The rearrangement joins TRBV12-5 to TRBJ1-5; D not certain. Germline V CDR1 and CDR2: LGHNT, FRNRAP. The length of the CDR3 is 13 residues. Trimming stripped 8 bases from V and 0 bases from J, with 8 bases between. CDR3 nucleotide sequence: TGTGCTAGTAGTCAGGTTAGCAATCAGCCCCAGCATTTT. As protein: CASSQVSNQPQHF.

The V and J genes are TRBV5-1 and TRBJ2-3; weak D call: TRBD2 (6 bases). Between the trimmed V and J ends, which lost 4 bases and 6 bases, there was a span of 24 bases. The CDR3 length is 17 residues. Germline CDR1 SGHRS, CDR2 YFSETQ. The CDR3 region has the DNA TGCGCCAGCAGCCTCCGAGCGGCTAGCGATATCCGCGATACGCAGTATTTT. Its translation: CASSLRAASDIRDTQYF.